This T cell receptor (beta chain) was obtained from a study of blood T cell repertoires in COVID-19. Study-level information: Samples representing acute and convalescent COVID-19 were sourced from the United States, Italy and Spain. PBMCs, B-cell-depleted T cells, or T cells were the source of the cDNA or gDNA that made up the material.

Profiling relied on immunoSEQ multiplex PCR, and the TCRdb table lists in-frame clones only, not all of them. The sample yields some 220,000 clones, about 80% seen once. From germline, CDR1 is KGHSH and CDR2 LQKENI. V lost 0 bases and J lost 7, with 12 bases in between. This CDR3 contains 14 residues. The chain combines TRBV18 with TRBJ1-2; D possibly corresponds to TRBD1 (5 bases). The specimen sequenced was PBMCs or T cells enriched from blood (not recorded which). The receptor was isolated from a woman in her 40s with acute COVID-19. The CDR3: CASSPPRGGAGYTF. The DNA of the CDR3 is TGTGCCAGCTCACCACCACGGGGCGGGGCTGGCTACACCTTC.